This entry concerns a single T cell receptor (beta chain). Germline CDR1 and CDR2: SSHAT and FNYEAQ (reference sequence). V lost 5 bases and J 6 bases, leaving 12 bases between the germline ends. The CDR3 spans 13 residues. The data stem from a study of shared clonotypes between healthy human individuals. Libraries were prepared by immunoSEQ multiplex PCR; TCRdb keeps only in-frame clonotypes and omits some of them. This table has over 1.5 million clones, around 98% appearing once. The specimen sequenced was naive CD4+ T cells sorted from blood. Subset specified: CD45RA+ positively selected. The TCR sequence derives from a man aged 25 to 40 in good health. The chain joins TRBV7-7 to TRBJ2-3; D is unclear. The CDR3 sequence: CASSRAMADTQYF. The CDR3 bases are TGTGCCAGCAGCAGGGCGATGGCGGATACGCAGTATTTT.